This TCR beta chain was retrieved from a study of STAT3 mutations in large granular lymphocyte leukemia. TCRdb keeps only in-frame clones here, not all; method: immunoSEQ multiplex PCR. The profile shows tens of thousands of clones, more than 75% of them singletons. Regarding the study as a whole: In several patients, dominant TCR clone burden exceeded STAT3 mutant burden, suggesting STAT3 mutation arose secondarily. Clonal expansion was inferred from other time points because no sample existed at each clone's first appearance. TCR clonotype switching after therapy occurred in 6 of 18 patients. Every T-cell large granular lymphocyte leukemia patient had at least one immunodominant TCR beta clonotype.

CDR3 length equals 13 residues. The V and J ends lost 6 bases and 2 bases respectively, with 8 bases between them. CDR1 KGHSH and CDR2 LQKENI come from the germline V gene. As regards this clone: The target antigen is unknown.

The receptor comes from a man aged 55 to 70 with T-cell large granular lymphocyte leukemia. Some clones in this sample may be carry-over from other donors' samples. Material for sequencing was peripheral blood mononuclear cells. This chain links TRBV18 with TRBJ1-5; unclear D gene. The CDR3 sequence is CASSPTGNQPQHF. CDR3 DNA sequence: TGTGCCAGCTCCCCCACGGGCAATCAGCCCCAGCATTTT.